This TCR beta chain was observed in a study of T cells in Graves' hyperthyroidism and ophthalmopathy. The CDR3 has 12 residues. Per the germline V gene, CDR1 is KGHDR and CDR2 is SFDVKD. Researchers took RNA transcripts and amplified the TCR beta CDR3 regions from them. The HTBI set primed first-round TCR CDR3 RT-PCR. TCRdb ran MiXCR on the multiplex PCR reads and lists one entry per CDR3 protein. The top ten clones hold approximately 7.2% of a sample with hundreds of thousands of distinct CDR3 sequences, over 40% of them seen once. Comment on this clonotype: This probably arose from a read error, given a far larger clone one base away.

Sequenced sample: peripheral blood or thyroid tissue (not recorded which). The gene calls are TRBV24-1 and TRBJ1-1; D not resolved. The clonotype was recovered from an adult man with Graves' disease, either hyperthyroidism or ophthalmopathy (not recorded which). The CDR3 loop is CATRGLNTGAFF. Written as DNA, the CDR3 is TGTGCCACCAGGGGCTTGAACACTGGAGCTTTCTTT.